The sequence of this T cell receptor (beta chain) was determined in a study of shared clonotypes between healthy human individuals (dated by TCRdb to about 2020). Study-level background: The cohort comprised two women and a few men aged 18 to 49 years. Blood TCR repertoires of five healthy adults were deeply sequenced to estimate repertoire size and the extent of clonotype sharing between individuals. To increase sequencing depth and limit assay-specific biases, TCR repertoire library preparation and sequencing were carried out by different laboratories using diverse techniques. Per donor, leukapheresis produced somewhere between about 0.94 and 9 billion PBMCs.

The donors were healthy, HIV-negative adults who had no recently reported acute infections or vaccinations. Every donor was a Caucasian adult living in Nashville, Tennessee, USA. For unsorted samples, some 87 million PBMCs were counted, and genomic DNA was extracted using the QIAamp DNA Blood Mini kit. Blood was obtained by leukapheresis, after which PBMCs were separated by Ficoll-Histopaque density gradient centrifugation and cryopreserved in liquid nitrogen vapor phase. What the research found in general, with its limitations: Based on pairwise subsampling, the degree of clonotype sharing among donors was expected to be affected by sequencing depth. Sampling was restricted to blood, and TCR repertoires in tissues likely differ from the TCR repertoires found in blood. Because the study included only a small number of donors, the genetic and exposure-history diversity represented was limited.

V drops 3 bases and J drops 7 bases, leaving 10 bases in between. The CDR3 holds 13 amino acids from the cysteine to the phenylalanine. This entry keeps only the CDR3 DNA: 39 bases, framed from base 1. CDR1 and CDR2 were assigned from the germline V gene as WSHSY and SAAADI. Using the deep immunoSEQ assay, TCR CDR3 regions were amplified from genomic DNA by multiplex PCR. Extracted genomic DNA from each cell subset was distributed evenly across all wells of several immunoSEQ 96-well plates, and each plate was treated as a replicate. Each replicate PCR for unsorted PBMC received about 0.3 ug genomic DNA, equal to around 30,000 T cell genomes. Unsorted PBMC genomic DNA was sequenced across ten immunoSEQ deep assay plates. Purified libraries were quantified with a Qubit 3.0 fluorometer, sized on a Bioanalyzer 2100, and re-quantified with the KAPA Library Quantification kit. Every immunoSEQ 96-well plate was sequenced on a separate single-read 150-cycle Illumina NextSeq 550 flow cell. Regarding the original processing steps: The immunoSEQ output contained only junctional sequences without quality scores, so filtering could not match that applied to full-length reads. To assign V/J genes and CDR3, sequences were annotated using PyIR, a Python wrapper for IgBLAST v1.9, with IMGT germline references. Reads with weak V/J assignments (E-value above 1e-6), missing CDR3, stop codons, out-of-frame junctions, or ambiguous translated residues were removed. A V3J clonotype was defined by an identical inferred V gene, J gene, and CDR3 amino acid sequence. Percentage overlap between repertoires was computed as shared unique clonotypes divided by the size of the smaller repertoire. Repertoire richness was assessed with RTK rarefaction, the Chao1 estimator, and Recon v2.1 estimates of unobserved clonotypes. TCRdb carries this immuneACCESS record with in-frame sequences only. Its versions omit some clonotypes, under half of them owing to an unresolved V gene in the studies checked, with the rest unexplained. From that table come the V and J calls and clone size; the DNA was used to work out D and trimming. Within this sample are some 500,000 clones, with around 79% of them counted one time only. The top ten hold over 9.5% of the sample.

With regard to this clone: Which antigen it targets is not known. Base qualities are not at hand, and no much larger clone is one base apart.

This chain is built from TRBV10-2 and TRBJ1-5; no D gene is confidently identified. Sequencing was done on a sample of PBMCs. The TCR was taken from a middle-aged woman in good health. Some clones in this sample may be carry-over from other donors' samples. The CDR3 is CASSDPPGQPQHF. The base sequence is TGCGCCAGCAGTGACCCCCCCGGGCAGCCCCAGCATTTT.